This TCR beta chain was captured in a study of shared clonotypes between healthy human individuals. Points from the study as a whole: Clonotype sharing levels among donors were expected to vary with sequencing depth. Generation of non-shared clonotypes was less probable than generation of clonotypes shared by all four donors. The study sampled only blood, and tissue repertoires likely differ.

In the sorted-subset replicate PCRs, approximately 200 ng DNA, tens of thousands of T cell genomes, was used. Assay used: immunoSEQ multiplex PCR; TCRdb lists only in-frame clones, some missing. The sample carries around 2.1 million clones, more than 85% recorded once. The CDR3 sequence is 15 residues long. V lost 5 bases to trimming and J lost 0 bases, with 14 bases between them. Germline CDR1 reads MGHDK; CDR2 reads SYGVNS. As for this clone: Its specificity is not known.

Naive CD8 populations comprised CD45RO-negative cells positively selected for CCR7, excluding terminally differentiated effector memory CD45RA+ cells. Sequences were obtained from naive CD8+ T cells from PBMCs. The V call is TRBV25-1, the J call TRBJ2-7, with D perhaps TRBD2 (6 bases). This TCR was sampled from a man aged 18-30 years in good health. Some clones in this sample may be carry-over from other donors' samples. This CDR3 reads CASSLRRGSSYEQYF. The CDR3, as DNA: TGTGCCAGCAGTCTTCGGCGGGGATCCTCCTACGAGCAGTACTTC.